This TCR beta chain was observed in a study of blood T cell repertoires in COVID-19. The overall study: COVID-19 samples from acute and convalescent phases originated in the United States, Italy and Spain. PBMCs, B-cell-depleted T cells, or T cells were the source of the cDNA or gDNA that made up the material.

Between the trimmed V and J ends, which lost 0 bases and 4 bases, there was a span of 10 bases. The germline gives CDR1 SGHRS, CDR2 YFSETQ. This CDR3 has 14 residues. In the authors' workflow: Quantification of nucleated cells was approximated via reference gene primer amplification. TCRdb's copy holds only in-frame clones and misses some; the assay was immunoSEQ multiplex PCR. For V, J and clone size, that table is used; D and trimming come from the DNA. The table includes some 74,000 clones, 83% detected once. This sequence was found in an elderly woman with acute or convalescent COVID-19. The sample taken for sequencing was peripheral blood. The chain is built from TRBV5-1 and TRBJ1-2, with D uncertain. The CDR3 protein is CASSLGNSIYGYTF. The DNA of the CDR3 is TGCGCCAGCAGCTTGGGAAACTCCATCTATGGCTACACCTTC.